The T cell receptor beta chain under discussion was sequenced for a study of OX40 agonist ivuxolimab in advanced cancers. Background on the study: Every 2 weeks, patients got intravenous ivuxolimab at one of six dose levels (0.01-10 mg/kg).

Sequencing was performed with immunoSEQ multiplex PCR; in TCRdb, only in-frame clones are kept and a portion is missing. The repertoire holds 50,000 to 65,000 clones, around nine tenths seen once, with around a quarter in the top ten. Germline loops: CDR1 SGHAT, CDR2 FQNNGV. This CDR3 is 17 amino acids long. V was clipped by 1 base and J by 8 bases; unmatched bases: 11. The sequencing here drew on CD4+ or CD8+ T cells sorted from blood, taken in a trial of the OX40 agonist ivuxolimab. The V call is TRBV11-2, the J call TRBJ2-2; TRBD1 aligns across 9 bases. This clonotype was obtained from an adult with an advanced solid tumor such as melanoma, head and neck, liver or kidney cancer. CDR3 protein: CASSLAAGTGSVGELFF. The CDR3 DNA follows: TGTGCCAGCAGCTTAGCTGCCGGGACAGGGAGTGTGGGGGAGCTGTTTTTT. Using reference TRBV11-2 and TRBJ2-2 for the parts outside the CDR3, the full variable domain is EAGVAQSPRYKIIEKRQSVAFWCNPISGHATLYWYQQILGQGPKLLIQFQNNGVVDDSQLPKDRFSAERLKGVDSTLKIQPAKLEDSAVYLCASSLAAGTGSVGELFFGEGSRLTVL.